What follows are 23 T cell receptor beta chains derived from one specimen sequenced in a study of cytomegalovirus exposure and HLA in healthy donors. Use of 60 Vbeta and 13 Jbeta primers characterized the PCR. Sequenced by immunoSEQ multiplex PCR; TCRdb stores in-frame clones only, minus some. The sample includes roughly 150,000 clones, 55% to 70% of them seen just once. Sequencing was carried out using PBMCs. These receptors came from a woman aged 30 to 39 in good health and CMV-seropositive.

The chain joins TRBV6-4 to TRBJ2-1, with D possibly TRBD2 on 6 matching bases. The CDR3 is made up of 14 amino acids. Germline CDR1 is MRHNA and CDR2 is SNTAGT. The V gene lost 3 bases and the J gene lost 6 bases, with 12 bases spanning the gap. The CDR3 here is CASSELPGGNEQFF. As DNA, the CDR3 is TGTGCCAGCAGTGAACTCCCCGGGGGCAATGAGCAGTTCTTC.

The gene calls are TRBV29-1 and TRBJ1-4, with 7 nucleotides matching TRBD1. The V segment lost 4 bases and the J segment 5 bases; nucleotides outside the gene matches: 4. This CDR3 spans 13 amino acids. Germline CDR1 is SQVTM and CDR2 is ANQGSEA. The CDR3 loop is CSVASRGNEKLFF. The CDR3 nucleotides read TGCAGCGTTGCGTCCAGGGGGAATGAAAAACTGTTTTTT.

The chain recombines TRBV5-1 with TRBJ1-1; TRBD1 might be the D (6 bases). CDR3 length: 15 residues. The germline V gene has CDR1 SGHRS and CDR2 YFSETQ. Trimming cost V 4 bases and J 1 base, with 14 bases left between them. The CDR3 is CASSLLGTPNTEAFF. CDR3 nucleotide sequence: TGCGCCAGCAGCCTATTGGGGACACCGAACACTGAAGCTTTCTTT.

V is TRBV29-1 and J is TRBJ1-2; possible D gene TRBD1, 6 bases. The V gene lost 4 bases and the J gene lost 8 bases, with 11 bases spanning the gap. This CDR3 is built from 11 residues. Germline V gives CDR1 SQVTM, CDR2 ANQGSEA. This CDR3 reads CSVGGGQGYTF. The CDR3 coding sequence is TGCAGCGTTGGGGGGGGGCAGGGCTACACCTTC.

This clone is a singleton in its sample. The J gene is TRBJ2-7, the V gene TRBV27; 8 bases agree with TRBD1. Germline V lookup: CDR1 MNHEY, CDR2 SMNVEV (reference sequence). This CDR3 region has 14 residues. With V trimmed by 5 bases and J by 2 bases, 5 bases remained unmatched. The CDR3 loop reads CASSQDRVAYEQYF. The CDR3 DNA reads TGTGCCAGCAGTCAGGACAGGGTAGCCTACGAGCAGTACTTC.

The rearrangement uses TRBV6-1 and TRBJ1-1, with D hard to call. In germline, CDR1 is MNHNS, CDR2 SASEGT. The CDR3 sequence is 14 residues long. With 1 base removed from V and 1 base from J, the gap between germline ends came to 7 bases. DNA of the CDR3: TGTGCCAGCAGTGAAGGCCACTCGAACACTGAAGCTTTCTTT. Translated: CASSEGHSNTEAFF.

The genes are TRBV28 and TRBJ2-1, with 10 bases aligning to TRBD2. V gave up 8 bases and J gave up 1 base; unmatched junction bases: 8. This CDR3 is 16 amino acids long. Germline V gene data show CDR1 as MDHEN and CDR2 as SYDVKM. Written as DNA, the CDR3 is TGTGCCAGCCGACTAGCGGGTCTTAGTTCCTACAATGAGCAGTTCTTC. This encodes CASRLAGLSSYNEQFF.

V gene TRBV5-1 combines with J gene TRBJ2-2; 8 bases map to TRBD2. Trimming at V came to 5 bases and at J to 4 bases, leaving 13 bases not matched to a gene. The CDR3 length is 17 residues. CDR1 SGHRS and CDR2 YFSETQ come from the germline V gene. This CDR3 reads CASRNSGAREVTGELFF. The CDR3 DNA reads TGCGCCAGCAGAAACTCAGGGGCGCGGGAGGTCACCGGGGAGCTGTTTTTT.

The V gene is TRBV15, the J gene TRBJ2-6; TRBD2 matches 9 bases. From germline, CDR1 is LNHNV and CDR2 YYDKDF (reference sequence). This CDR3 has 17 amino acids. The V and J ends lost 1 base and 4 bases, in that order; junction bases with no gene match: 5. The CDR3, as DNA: TGTGCCACCAGCAGAGGAGCGGGAGGATCGGGGGCCAACGTCCTGACTTTC. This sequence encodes CATSRGAGGSGANVLTF. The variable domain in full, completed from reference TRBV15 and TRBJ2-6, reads DAMVIQNPRYQVTQFGKPVTLSCSQTLNHNVMYWYQQKSSQAPKLLFHYYDKDFNNEADTPDNFQSRRPNTSFCFLDIRSPGLGDTAMYLCATSRGAGGSGANVLTFGAGSRLTVL.

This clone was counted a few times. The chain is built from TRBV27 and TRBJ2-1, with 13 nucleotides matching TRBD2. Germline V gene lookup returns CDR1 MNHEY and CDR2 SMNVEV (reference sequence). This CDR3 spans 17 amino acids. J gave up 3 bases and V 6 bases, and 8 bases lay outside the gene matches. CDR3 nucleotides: TGTGCCAGCAGCGGAACTAGCGGGAGGGCCAGCTACAATGAGCAGTTCTTC. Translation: CASSGTSGRASYNEQFF.

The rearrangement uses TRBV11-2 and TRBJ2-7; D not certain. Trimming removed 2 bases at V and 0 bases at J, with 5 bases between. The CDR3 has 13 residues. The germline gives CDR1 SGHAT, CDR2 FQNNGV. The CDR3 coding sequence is TGTGCCAGCAGCTTATCTCTCTCCTACGAGCAGTACTTC. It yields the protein CASSLSLSYEQYF.

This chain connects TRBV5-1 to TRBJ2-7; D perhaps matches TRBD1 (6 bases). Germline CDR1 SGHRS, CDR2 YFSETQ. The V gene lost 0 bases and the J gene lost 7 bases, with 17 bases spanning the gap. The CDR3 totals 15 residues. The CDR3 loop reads CASSLEGTSVSEQYF. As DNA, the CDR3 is TGCGCCAGCAGCTTGGAAGGGACATCGGTCTCTGAGCAGTACTTC.

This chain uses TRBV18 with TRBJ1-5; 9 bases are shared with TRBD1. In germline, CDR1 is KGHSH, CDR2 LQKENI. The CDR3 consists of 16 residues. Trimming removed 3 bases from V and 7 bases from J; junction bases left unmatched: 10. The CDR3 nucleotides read TGTGCCAGCTCACCGGGAGGACAGGGGAAACAGCAGCCCCAGCATTTT. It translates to CASSPGGQGKQQPQHF.

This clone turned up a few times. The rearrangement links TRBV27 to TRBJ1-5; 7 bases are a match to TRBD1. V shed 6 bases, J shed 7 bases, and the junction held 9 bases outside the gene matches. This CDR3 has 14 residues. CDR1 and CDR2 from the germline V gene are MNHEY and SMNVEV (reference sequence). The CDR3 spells CASRWTGGNQPQHF. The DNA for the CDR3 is TGTGCCAGCAGGTGGACAGGAGGGAACCAGCCCCAGCATTTT.

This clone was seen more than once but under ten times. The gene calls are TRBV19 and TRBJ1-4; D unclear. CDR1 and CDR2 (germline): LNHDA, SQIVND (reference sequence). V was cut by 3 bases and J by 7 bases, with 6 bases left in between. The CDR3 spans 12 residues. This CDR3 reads CASSIGGEKLFF. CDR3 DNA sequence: TGTGCCAGTAGTATCGGAGGTGAAAAACTGTTTTTT.

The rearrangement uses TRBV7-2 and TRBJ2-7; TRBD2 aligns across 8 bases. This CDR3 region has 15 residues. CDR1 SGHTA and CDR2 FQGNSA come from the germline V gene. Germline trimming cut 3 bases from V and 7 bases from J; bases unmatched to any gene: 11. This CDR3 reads CASSFYTGGLEEQYF. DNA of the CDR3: TGTGCCAGCAGCTTTTATACGGGAGGGCTGGAGGAGCAGTACTTC.

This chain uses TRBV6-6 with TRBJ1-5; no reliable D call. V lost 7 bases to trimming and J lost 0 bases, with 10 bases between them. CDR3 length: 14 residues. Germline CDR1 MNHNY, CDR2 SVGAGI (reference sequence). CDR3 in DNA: TGTGCCAGCACGTTGGGGAGTAGCAATCAGCCCCAGCATTTT. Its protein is CASTLGSSNQPQHF.

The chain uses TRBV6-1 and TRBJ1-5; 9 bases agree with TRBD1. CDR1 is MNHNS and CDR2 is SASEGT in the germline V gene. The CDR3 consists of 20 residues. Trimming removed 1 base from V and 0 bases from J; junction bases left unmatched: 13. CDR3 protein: CASSEERRDRVSYSNQPQHF. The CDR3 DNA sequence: TGTGCCAGCAGTGAAGAACGCCGGGACAGGGTGAGCTATAGCAATCAGCCCCAGCATTTT.

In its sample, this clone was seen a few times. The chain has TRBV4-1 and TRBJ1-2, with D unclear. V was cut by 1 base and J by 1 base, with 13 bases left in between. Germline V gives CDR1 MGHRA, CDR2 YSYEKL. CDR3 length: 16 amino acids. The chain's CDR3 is CASSQGLGAGNYGYTF. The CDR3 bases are TGCGCCAGCAGCCAAGGCCTAGGAGCCGGTAACTATGGCTACACCTTC.

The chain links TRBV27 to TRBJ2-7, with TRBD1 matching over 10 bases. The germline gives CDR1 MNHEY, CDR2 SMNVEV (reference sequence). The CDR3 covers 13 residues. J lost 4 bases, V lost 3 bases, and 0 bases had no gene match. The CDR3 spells CASSLDRGYEQYF. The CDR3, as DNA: TGTGCCAGCAGTTTGGACAGGGGGTACGAGCAGTACTTC.

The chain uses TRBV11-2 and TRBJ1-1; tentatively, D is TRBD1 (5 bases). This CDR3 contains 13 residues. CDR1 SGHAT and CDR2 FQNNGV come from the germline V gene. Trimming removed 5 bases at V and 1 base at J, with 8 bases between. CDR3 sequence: CASSTTGNTEAFF. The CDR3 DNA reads TGTGCCAGCAGCACTACAGGGAACACTGAAGCTTTCTTT. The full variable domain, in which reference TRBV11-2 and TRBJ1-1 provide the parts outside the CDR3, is EAGVAQSPRYKIIEKRQSVAFWCNPISGHATLYWYQQILGQGPKLLIQFQNNGVVDDSQLPKDRFSAERLKGVDSTLKIQPAKLEDSAVYLCASSTTGNTEAFFGQGTRLTVV.

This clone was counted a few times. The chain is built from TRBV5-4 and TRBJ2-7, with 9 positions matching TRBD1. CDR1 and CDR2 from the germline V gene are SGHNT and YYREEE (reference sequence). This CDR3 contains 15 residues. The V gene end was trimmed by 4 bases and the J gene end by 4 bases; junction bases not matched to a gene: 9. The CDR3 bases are TGTGCCAGCAGCCCGCCGGGACAGGGTCGGTACGAGCAGTACTTC. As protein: CASSPPGQGRYEQYF.

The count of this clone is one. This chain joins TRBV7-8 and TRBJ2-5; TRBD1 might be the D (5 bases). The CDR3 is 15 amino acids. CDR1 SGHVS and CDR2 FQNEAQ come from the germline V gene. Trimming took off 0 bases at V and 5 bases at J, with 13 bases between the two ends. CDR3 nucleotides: TGTGCCAGCAGCTTAGCGCGACAGTCCCTGGAGACCCAGTACTTC. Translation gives CASSLARQSLETQYF. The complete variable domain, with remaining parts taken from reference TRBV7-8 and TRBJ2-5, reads GAGVSQSPRYKVAKRGQDVALRCDPISGHVSLFWYQQALGQGPEFLTYFQNEAQLDKSGLPSDRFFAERPEGSVSTLKIQRTQQEDSAVYLCASSLARQSLETQYFGPGTRLLVL.